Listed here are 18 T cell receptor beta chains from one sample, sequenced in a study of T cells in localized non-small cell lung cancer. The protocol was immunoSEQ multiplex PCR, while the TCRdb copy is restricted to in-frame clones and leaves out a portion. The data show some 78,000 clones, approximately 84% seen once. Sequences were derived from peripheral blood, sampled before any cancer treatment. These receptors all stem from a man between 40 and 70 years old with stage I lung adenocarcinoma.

CDR3 sequence (DNA): TGTGCCAGCAGCCCCACGGATTACAATGAGCAGTTCTTC. Protein: CASSPTDYNEQFF. The gene calls are TRBV21-1 and TRBJ2-1. TRBV21-1 is recorded as a pseudogene. The CDR3 loop spans 13 amino acids.

The CDR3 region is CASSYPAASNYGYTF. In nucleotides, the CDR3 is TGTGCCAGCAGTTATCCGGCAGCCTCTAACTATGGCTACACCTTC. The chain links TRBV6-6 to TRBJ1-2; no firm D call. Germline-derived CDR1 and CDR2 are MNHNY and SVGAGI (reference sequence). This CDR3 has 15 amino acids. Between the trimmed V and J ends, which lost 3 bases and 0 bases, there was a span of 11 bases.

CDR3 residues: CSVIGTSLTQYF. CDR3 in DNA: TGCAGCGTGATCGGGACTAGCCTAACCCAGTACTTC. The genes are TRBV29-1 and TRBJ2-5; TRBD2 matches at 9 bases. Germline-derived CDR1 and CDR2 are SQVTM and ANQGSEA. This CDR3 is 12 amino acids long. Trimming removed 6 bases from V and 8 bases from J; junction bases left unmatched: 7. The full variable domain, in which reference TRBV29-1 and TRBJ2-5 provide the parts outside the CDR3, is SAVISQKPSRDICQRGTSLTIQCQVDSQVTMMFWYRQQPGQSLTLIATANQGSEATYESGFVIDKFPISRPNLTFSTLTVSNMSPEDSSIYLCSVIGTSLTQYFGPGTRLLVL.

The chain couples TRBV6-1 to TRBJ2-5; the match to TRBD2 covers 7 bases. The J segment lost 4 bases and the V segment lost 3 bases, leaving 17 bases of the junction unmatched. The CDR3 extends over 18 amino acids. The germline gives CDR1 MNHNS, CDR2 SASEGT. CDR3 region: CASSEGTLAGERAETQYF. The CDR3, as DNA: TGTGCCAGCAGTGAGGGAACGTTGGCGGGAGAGCGGGCAGAGACCCAGTACTTC.

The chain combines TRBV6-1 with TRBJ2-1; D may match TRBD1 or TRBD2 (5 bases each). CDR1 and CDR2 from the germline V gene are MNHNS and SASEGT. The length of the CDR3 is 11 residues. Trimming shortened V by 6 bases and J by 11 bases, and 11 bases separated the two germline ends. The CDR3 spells CASSPGTKQFF. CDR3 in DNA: TGTGCCAGCAGCCCCGGGACCAAGCAGTTCTTC.

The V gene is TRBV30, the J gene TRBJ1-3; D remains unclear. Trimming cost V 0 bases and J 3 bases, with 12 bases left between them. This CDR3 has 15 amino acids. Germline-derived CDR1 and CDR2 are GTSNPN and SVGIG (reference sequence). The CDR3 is CAWSVGLAVGNTIYF. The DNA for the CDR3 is TGTGCCTGGAGTGTAGGTCTAGCTGTTGGAAACACCATATATTTT.

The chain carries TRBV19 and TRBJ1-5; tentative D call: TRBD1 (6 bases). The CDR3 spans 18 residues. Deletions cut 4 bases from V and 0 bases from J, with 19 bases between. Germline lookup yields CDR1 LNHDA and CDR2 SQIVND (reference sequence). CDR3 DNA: TGTGCCAGTAGTACACCATTCCTCAACAGGGTTAGCAATCAGCCCCAGCATTTT. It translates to CASSTPFLNRVSNQPQHF.

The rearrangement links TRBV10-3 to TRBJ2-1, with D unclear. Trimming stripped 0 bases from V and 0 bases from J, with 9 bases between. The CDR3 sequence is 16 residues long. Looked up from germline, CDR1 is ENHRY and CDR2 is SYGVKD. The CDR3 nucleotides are TGTGCCATCAGTGAGTCGTTGGGGAACTCCTACAATGAGCAGTTCTTC. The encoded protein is CAISESLGNSYNEQFF.

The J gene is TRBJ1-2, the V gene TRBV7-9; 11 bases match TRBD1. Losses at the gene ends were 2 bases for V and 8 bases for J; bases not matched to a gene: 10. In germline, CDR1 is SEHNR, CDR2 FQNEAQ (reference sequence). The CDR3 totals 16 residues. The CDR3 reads CASSLSRTGGVYGYTF. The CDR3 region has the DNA TGTGCCAGCAGCTTAAGTCGGACAGGGGGCGTCTACGGCTACACCTTC.

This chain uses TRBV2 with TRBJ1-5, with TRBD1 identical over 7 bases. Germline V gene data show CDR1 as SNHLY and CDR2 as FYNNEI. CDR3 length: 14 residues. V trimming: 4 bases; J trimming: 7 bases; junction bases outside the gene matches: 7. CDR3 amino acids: CASSADRQGQPQHF. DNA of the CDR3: TGTGCCAGCAGTGCAGACAGACAGGGCCAGCCCCAGCATTTT.

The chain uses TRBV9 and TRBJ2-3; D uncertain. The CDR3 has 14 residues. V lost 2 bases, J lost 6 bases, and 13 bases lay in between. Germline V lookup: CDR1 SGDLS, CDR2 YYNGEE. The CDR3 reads CASSVLEVGDTQYF. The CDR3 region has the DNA TGTGCCAGCAGCGTTCTAGAGGTTGGGGATACGCAGTATTTT.

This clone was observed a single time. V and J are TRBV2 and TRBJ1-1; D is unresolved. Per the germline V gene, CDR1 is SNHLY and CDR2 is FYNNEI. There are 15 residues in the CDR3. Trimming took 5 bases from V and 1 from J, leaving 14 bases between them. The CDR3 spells CASSKTHQGNTEAFF. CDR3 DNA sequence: TGTGCCAGCAGTAAGACCCATCAAGGGAACACTGAAGCTTTCTTT.

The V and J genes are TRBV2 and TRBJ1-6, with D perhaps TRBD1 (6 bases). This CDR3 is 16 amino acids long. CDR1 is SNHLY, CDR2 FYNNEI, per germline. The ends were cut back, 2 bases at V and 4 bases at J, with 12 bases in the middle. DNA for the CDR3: TGTGCCAGCAGTGAATGGGCAGGGGCTTATAATTCACCCCTCCACTTT. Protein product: CASSEWAGAYNSPLHF.

As DNA, the CDR3 is TGCAGCGCTAAAATTTACGGCATCGCGGGAGTGATAGAGACCCAGTACTTC. Encoded protein: CSAKIYGIAGVIETQYF. V gene TRBV29-1 combines with J gene TRBJ2-5; 7 nucleotides agree with TRBD2. This CDR3 has 17 residues. V shed 7 bases, J shed 4 bases, and the junction held 21 bases outside the gene matches. CDR1 and CDR2 (germline): SQVTM, ANQGSEA. Together with reference TRBV29-1 and TRBJ2-5, the CDR3 gives the full variable domain: SAVISQKPSRDICQRGTSLTIQCQVDSQVTMMFWYRQQPGQSLTLIATANQGSEATYESGFVIDKFPISRPNLTFSTLTVSNMSPEDSSIYLCSAKIYGIAGVIETQYFGPGTRLLVL.

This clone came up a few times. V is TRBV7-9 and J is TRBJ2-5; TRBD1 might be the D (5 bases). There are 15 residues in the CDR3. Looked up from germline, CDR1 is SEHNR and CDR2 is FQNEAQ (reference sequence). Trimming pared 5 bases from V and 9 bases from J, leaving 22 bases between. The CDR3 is CASSPGPGHEKAQYF. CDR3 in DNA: TGTGCCAGCAGCCCTGGGCCCGGACACGAGAAGGCCCAGTACTTC.

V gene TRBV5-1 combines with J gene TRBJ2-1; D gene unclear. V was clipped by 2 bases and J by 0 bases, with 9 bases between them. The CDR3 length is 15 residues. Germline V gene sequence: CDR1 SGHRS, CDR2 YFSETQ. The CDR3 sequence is CASSFAQSSYNEQFF. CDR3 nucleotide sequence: TGCGCCAGCAGCTTTGCTCAGAGCTCCTACAATGAGCAGTTCTTC.

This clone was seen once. The CDR3 is CASRQGLMNTEAFF. CDR3 DNA: TGCGCCAGTCGTCAGGGTCTAATGAACACTGAAGCTTTCTTT. This chain links TRBV4-1 with TRBJ1-1, with a tentative D call TRBD1 (5 bases). V shed 9 bases and J shed 0 bases, with 14 bases lying between them. The CDR3 has 14 amino acids. The germline V gene has CDR1 MGHRA and CDR2 YSYEKL.

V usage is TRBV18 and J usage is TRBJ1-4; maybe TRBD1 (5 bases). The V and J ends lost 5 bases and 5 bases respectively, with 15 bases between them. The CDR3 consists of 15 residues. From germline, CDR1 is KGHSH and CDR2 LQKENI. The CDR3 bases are TGTGCCAGCTCAACAACCCAGACAGCGAATGAAAAACTGTTTTTT. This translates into CASSTTQTANEKLFF.